The rows below give T cell receptor beta chains drawn from one sample of a study of identical twins. Each CDR3 protein gets one entry after TCRdb re-called the 5' RACE reads with MiXCR. The sample holds 500,000 to 600,000 distinct CDR3 sequences, 20% to 25% seen once. This sample also belongs to another study, concerning T cells expressing NK-cell markers.

Sequencing was done on a sample of CD4+ T cells sorted from blood. Receptor source: a young woman in good health. CDR3s include the opening cysteine and the closing phenylalanine or tryptophan. The D gene is left open where the match is weak. Some rows mark clone size as missing; the rest say once, few, many or name a class of expanded clone.

v_gene	len	d_gene	abundance	j_gene	CDR3aa	CDR3nt
TRBV20-1	8	-	few	TRBJ1-1	CSAPPEVF	TGCAGTGCTCCTCCCGAGGTCTTT
TRBV2	15	TRBD2	-	TRBJ2-1	CASSGISGPYNEQFF	TGTGCCAGCAGTGGGATTAGCGGGCCGTACAATGAGCAGTTCTTC
TRBV6-2/TRBV6-3	14	-	-	TRBJ2-3	CAAANLGPTDTQYF	TGTGCCGCCGCAAACTTGGGTCCGACGGATACGCAGTATTTT
TRBV2	15	TRBD1	-	TRBJ2-3	CASSMDRIGTDTQYF	TGTGCCAGCAGTATGGACAGGATTGGGACAGATACGCAGTATTTT
TRBV11-1	14	-	-	TRBJ1-2	CASSSGGGLYGYTF	TGTGCCAGCAGCTCCGGCGGAGGGCTCTATGGCTACACCTTC
TRBV20-1	12	-	-	TRBJ2-3	CSAPRSTDTQYF	TGCAGTGCTCCTCGGAGCACAGATACGCAGTATTTT
TRBV5-5	15	TRBD1	-	TRBJ1-5	CASSSMDRTRGFEHF	TGTGCCAGCAGCTCAATGGACAGGACACGGGGGTTTGAGCATTTT
TRBV9	13	-	many	TRBJ2-2	CASSVPFGGELFF	TGTGCCAGCAGCGTACCCTTCGGCGGGGAGCTGTTTTTT
TRBV29-1	14	-	-	TRBJ2-3	CSVGRLGRTDTQYF	TGCAGCGTTGGACGTTTGGGACGCACAGATACGCAGTATTTT
TRBV10-3	16	-	few	TRBJ2-3	CAISEYSGTGTDTQYF	TGTGCCATCAGTGAGTATTCGGGAACTGGCACAGATACGCAGTATTTT
TRBV12-3/TRBV12-4	14	-	-	TRBJ2-1	CASLRTVSYNEQFF	TGTGCCAGCCTCAGGACGGTCTCCTACAATGAGCAGTTCTTC
TRBV20-1	13	-	-	TRBJ2-1	CSATTGTMNEQFF	TGCAGTGCTACGACCGGGACAATGAATGAGCAGTTCTTC
TRBV7-9	14	TRBD1	-	TRBJ2-3	CASSNRGPTDTQYF	TGTGCCAGCAGCAACAGGGGTCCGACAGATACGCAGTATTTT
TRBV20-1	12	TRBD2	-	TRBJ2-7	CSARGEGREQYF	TGCAGTGCTAGAGGGGAGGGGCGGGAGCAGTACTTC
TRBV7-2	13	-	-	TRBJ2-7	CASSLIVRGEQYF	TGTGCCAGCAGCTTAATCGTCAGGGGCGAGCAGTACTTC
TRBV6-1	14	TRBD1	few	TRBJ1-1	CASRPGQGLTEAFF	TGTGCCAGCAGACCGGGACAGGGCCTAACTGAAGCTTTCTTT